This T cell receptor beta chain was captured in a study of CD8+ T cells in alopecia areata. The wider study: Treated patients were given oral tofacitinib, which was dosed at 5 to 10 mg twice daily. Broader study findings: Scalp clonality and expanded CD8+ clones among the top 100 were significantly decreased by tofacitinib. Under tofacitinib, numerous expanded lesional clonotypes remained detectable in scalp and blood. How baseline CD8+ expansion relates to response remains uncertain (there was one nonresponder).

Regarding treatment: oral pan-JAK inhibitor, 5-10 mg twice daily. A word on this clone: No antigen is known for it.

RNA was extracted and reverse transcribed into cDNA as the sequencing template. Only in-frame clones appear in the TCRdb table, and some are missing; sequencing was by immunoSEQ multiplex PCR. The table lists about 140,000 clones, approximately 90% of them singletons. The receptor's source is a human donor with alopecia areata. The source was CD8+ T cells sorted from blood, collected at week 4, from a patient treated with tofacitinib.

The CDR3 loop reads CASSPGNEQYF. The DNA of the CDR3 is TGCGCCAGCAGCCCGGGGAACGAGCAGTACTTC. The V and J genes are TRBV4-1 and TRBJ2-7; perhaps TRBD2 as D (5 bases). V was cut by 4 bases and J by 5 bases, with 6 bases left in between. The germline V gene has CDR1 MGHRA and CDR2 YSYEKL. The CDR3 runs 11 residues.